One sample yielded the 24 T cell receptor beta chains listed below, sequenced in a study of CD8+CD57+ T cells in acquired aplastic anemia. All sequencing subjects had displayed CD8+CD57+ cell expansion on flow cytometry. Genomic DNA provided the template from which TCR beta VDJ and CDR3 profiles were obtained. One entry per CDR3 protein, called by TCRdb with MiXCR from the reads. The profile shows around 170,000 distinct CDR3 sequences, around half of them singletons. Sequenced input: sorted CD4+, CD8+, or CD8+CD57+ T cells (not recorded which) from PBMCs. These receptors were taken from a human donor with aplastic anemia.

The genes are TRBV20-1 and TRBJ1-6; maybe TRBD1 (5 bases). The CDR3 has 16 residues. The V end lost 0 bases, the J end lost 6 bases, and 15 bases lay between the germline ends. Germline loops: CDR1 DFQATT, CDR2 SNEGSKA (reference sequence). CDR3 region: CSARDLGGGSNSPLHF. In nucleotides, the CDR3 is TGCAGTGCTAGAGATCTCGGGGGAGGGTCTAATTCACCCCTCCACTTT.

The chain employs TRBV11-3 and TRBJ2-2, with 7 bases matching TRBD1. Germline V gene sequence: CDR1 SGHNT, CDR2 YENEEA. The CDR3 spans 15 residues. V lost 4 bases to trimming and J lost 2 bases; unmatched junction nucleotides: 4. CDR3 nucleotides: TGTGCCAGCAGCTCCAGGACAGGAAACACCGGGGAGCTGTTTTTT. Translating gives CASSSRTGNTGELFF. The full variable domain, its missing parts supplied by reference TRBV11-3 and TRBJ2-2, is EAGVVQSPRYKIIEKKQPVAFWCNPISGHNTLYWYLQNLGQGPELLIRYENEEAVDDSQLPKDRFSAERLKGVDSTLKIQPAELGDSAVYLCASSSRTGNTGELFFGEGSRLTVL.

The rearrangement links TRBV15 to TRBJ2-7, with 8 positions matching TRBD2. Germline lookup yields CDR1 LNHNV and CDR2 YYDKDF (reference sequence). This CDR3 has 14 amino acids. The V gene end was trimmed by 1 base and the J gene end by 4 bases; junction bases not matched to a gene: 3. As DNA, the CDR3 is TGTGCCACCAGCAGAGGCGGGGGGCCGTACGAGCAGTACTTC. As protein: CATSRGGGPYEQYF.

The V and J genes are TRBV11-1 and TRBJ2-1; weak D call: TRBD1 (5 bases). Germline-derived CDR1 and CDR2 are SGHAT and FQDESV (reference sequence). This CDR3 comprises 14 residues. Trimming removed 7 bases from V and 4 bases from J, with 14 bases in between. The CDR3 loop is CASKRGGDYNEQFF. In nucleotides, the CDR3 is TGTGCCAGCAAAAGGGGCGGAGATTACAATGAGCAGTTCTTC. The full variable domain, with the rest looked up from reference TRBV11-1 and TRBJ2-1, is EAEVAQSPRYKITEKSQAVAFWCDPISGHATLYWYRQILGQGPELLVQFQDESVVDDSQLPKDRFSAERLKGVDSTLKIQPAELGDSAMYLCASKRGGDYNEQFFGPGTRLTVL.

This clonotype was recorded a few times. V is TRBV11-2 and J is TRBJ2-3; 8 nucleotides line up with TRBD2. The trim removed 1 base at V and 3 bases at J, leaving 3 bases unmatched. Germline V gene sequence: CDR1 SGHAT, CDR2 FQNNGV. The CDR3 length is 15 residues. The CDR3 DNA is TGTGCCAGCAGCTTAGGCGGACTAGCTACAGATACGCAGTATTTT. Its protein product is CASSLGGLATDTQYF.

This chain connects TRBV29-1 to TRBJ1-2; D is uncertain. Germline V CDR1 and CDR2: SQVTM, ANQGSEA. V shed 4 bases and J shed 4 bases, with 4 bases lying between them. The CDR3 extends over 10 amino acids. The CDR3 loop reads CSVGGYGYTF. The DNA of the CDR3 is TGCAGCGTTGGCGGCTATGGCTACACCTTC.

This chain joins TRBV25-1 and TRBJ2-7; 7 nucleotides line up with TRBD1. Germline V gene lookup returns CDR1 MGHDK and CDR2 SYGVNS. The CDR3 contains 15 residues. V trimming: 6 bases; J trimming: 1 base; junction bases outside the gene matches: 9. CDR3 coding DNA: TGTGCCAGCAGCCTCTCGGGACAGAGATCCTACGAGCAGTACTTC. This translates into CASSLSGQRSYEQYF.

This clonotype was counted many times. The chain has TRBV9 and TRBJ2-7; 7 nucleotides agree with TRBD2. The CDR3 loop spans 14 amino acids. Germline V CDR1 and CDR2: SGDLS, YYNGEE. Trimming removed 8 bases from V and 1 base from J; junction bases left unmatched: 9. The CDR3 region has the DNA TGTGCCAGTAGTGTGGGAGGGAGTTCCTACGAGCAGTACTTC. Translating gives CASSVGGSSYEQYF. Variable domain in full (rest from reference TRBV9 and TRBJ2-7): DSGVTQTPKHLITATGQRVTLRCSPRSGDLSVYWYQQSLDQGLQFLIQYYNGEERAKGNILERFSAQQFPDLHSELNLSSLELGDSALYFCASSVGGSSYEQYFGPGTRLTVT.

Notes on this clonotype: Just one base apart from a much larger clone, this may be a read error. The chain links TRBV7-3 to TRBJ2-3, with TRBD2 as a possible D gene (5 bases). Germline V CDR1 and CDR2: SGHTA, FQGTGA. The CDR3 extends over 14 amino acids. Here the CDR3 reads CASSSIPSTDTRYF. The CDR3 region has the DNA TGTGCCAGCAGCTCAATTCCTAGCACAGATACGCGGTATTTT.

As for this clonotype: This clone may be a read error of a much larger clone one base away. The V call is TRBV5-1, the J call TRBJ2-5; D is uncertain. CDR1 and CDR2 (germline): SGHRS, YFSETQ. The CDR3 spans 14 residues. The CDR3 here is CASSAQLFDETQHF. The CDR3 DNA reads as TGCGCCAGCAGCGCACAGTTGTTTGACGAGACCCAGCACTTC.

Ten or more counts support this clonotype. V usage is TRBV7-2 and J usage is TRBJ2-2; weak D call: TRBD2 (6 bases). The V end was cut by 2 bases, the J end by 7 bases, with 20 bases between. CDR3 length equals 17 residues. Germline-derived CDR1 and CDR2 are SGHTA and FQGNSA. For the CDR3, the DNA is TGTGCCAGCAGCTTACCCTTGGCGGGGAGATCGATCGGGGAGCTGTTTTTT. It specifies CASSLPLAGRSIGELFF.

Ten or more counts support this clonotype. The rearrangement joins TRBV29-1 to TRBJ2-7; a possible D gene is TRBD1 (6 bases). This CDR3 is 13 amino acids long. Trimming left V 4 bases short and J 3 bases short, with 13 bases between. The germline V gene has CDR1 SQVTM and CDR2 ANQGSEA. CDR3 amino acids: CSVALGQLYEQYF. CDR3 coding DNA: TGCAGCGTTGCTCTAGGACAGCTCTACGAGCAGTACTTC.

This clonotype occurred a few times. This sequence joins TRBV12-3 or TRBV12-4 and TRBJ2-1, with a possible D match to TRBD1 (6 bases). The CDR3 contains 19 residues. The V and J ends lost 7 bases and 7 bases respectively, with 32 bases between them. The CDR3 DNA reads as TGTGCCAGCATTGTAAACCTAAACTACAGGGAGTTGGGGTCTAATGAGCAGTTCTTC. Residues: CASIVNLNYRELGSNEQFF.

There are a few counts of this clonotype. This chain links TRBV7-9 with TRBJ2-5; no definite D call. Trimming cost V 5 bases and J 5 bases, with 15 bases left between them. CDR1 is SEHNR, CDR2 FQNEAQ, per germline (reference sequence). CDR3 size: 14 residues. CDR3 sequence: CASSPRATRETQYF. CDR3 DNA: TGTGCCAGCAGCCCCCGGGCGACAAGGGAGACCCAGTACTTC.

This clonotype was seen a handful of times. This chain links TRBV29-1 with TRBJ2-5; unclear D gene. Germline values: CDR1 SQVTM, CDR2 ANQGSEA. The V end was cut by 3 bases, the J end by 4 bases, with 9 bases between. The CDR3 has 12 residues. The CDR3 region has the DNA TGCAGCGTTGATAGGTTAACAGAGACCCAGTACTTC. Amino acids: CSVDRLTETQYF.

This chain links TRBV5-1 with TRBJ2-7, with 8 bases matching TRBD1. Germline V gene data show CDR1 as SGHRS and CDR2 as YFSETQ. The CDR3 contains 15 residues. V trimming: 1 base; J trimming: 5 bases; junction bases outside the gene matches: 8. The DNA of the CDR3 is TGCGCCAGCAGCTTGAGGCAGGGGGCGAACGACGAGCAGTACTTC. Translating it yields CASSLRQGANDEQYF.

This chain connects TRBV5-4 to TRBJ2-7; D might be TRBD2 (6 bases). In germline, CDR1 is SGHNT, CDR2 YYREEE (reference sequence). Trimming removed 4 bases at V and 0 bases at J, with 14 bases between. The CDR3 spans 15 residues. In nucleotides, the CDR3 is TGTGCCAGCAGCCCTGGGACTTCTTCCTCCTACGAGCAGTACTTC. Residues: CASSPGTSSSYEQYF.

This clonotype has ten or more counts. The chain uses TRBV7-8 and TRBJ2-7, with 7 bases matching TRBD2. Losses at the gene ends were 7 bases for V and 1 base for J; bases not matched to a gene: 10. Looked up from germline, CDR1 is SGHVS and CDR2 is FQNEAQ. The CDR3 has 15 residues. The CDR3 spells CASTWGGNPSYEQYF. DNA for the CDR3: TGTGCCAGCACCTGGGGGGGTAATCCGTCCTACGAGCAGTACTTC.

This clonotype showed up just once. The CDR3 reads CASSEARAVKETQYF. CDR3 DNA: TGTGCCAGCAGTGAAGCGAGGGCAGTCAAAGAGACCCAGTACTTC. The chain carries TRBV2 and TRBJ2-5, with a weak D call TRBD2 (5 bases). The CDR3 has 15 amino acids. Germline values: CDR1 SNHLY, CDR2 FYNNEI. V was shortened by 0 bases and J by 3 bases, with 11 bases between the two germline ends. Together with reference TRBV2 and TRBJ2-5, the CDR3 gives the full variable domain: EPEVTQTPSHQVTQMGQEVILRCVPISNHLYFYWYRQILGQKVEFLVSFYNNEISEKSEIFDDQFSVERPDGSNFTLKIRSTKLEDSAMYFCASSEARAVKETQYFGPGTRLLVL.

V usage is TRBV2 and J usage is TRBJ1-2; 9 bases map to TRBD1. Germline trimming cut 6 bases from V and 8 bases from J; bases unmatched to any gene: 4. The CDR3 spans 12 residues. The germline gives CDR1 SNHLY, CDR2 FYNNEI. DNA for the CDR3: TGTGCCAGCAGGACAGGGGGATTCGGCTACACCTTC. This codes for CASRTGGFGYTF.

The J gene is TRBJ2-5, the V gene TRBV24-1, with D unclear. CDR1 and CDR2 (germline): KGHDR, SFDVKD. V lost 5 bases to trimming and J lost 3 bases, with 12 bases between them. This CDR3 is built from 14 residues. The CDR3 loop is CATSGRDPKETQYF. The CDR3 DNA is TGTGCCACCAGTGGTAGAGATCCTAAAGAGACCCAGTACTTC.

This clonotype appeared once. The CDR3 region has the DNA TGTGCCATCAGTGAGTCGGACGGCAAGGAGACCCAGTACTTC. Translation: CAISESDGKETQYF. This rearrangement joins TRBV10-3 to TRBJ2-5; no definite D call. Per germline, CDR1 ENHRY and CDR2 SYGVKD. With 0 bases removed from V and 5 bases from J, the gap between germline ends came to 10 bases. The CDR3 spans 14 residues.

This clonotype was seen many times. V and J are TRBV6-5 and TRBJ1-1, with D perhaps matching TRBD1 (5 bases). This CDR3 region has 15 residues. V was cut by 0 bases and J by 10 bases, with 18 bases left in between. From germline, CDR1 is MNHEY and CDR2 SVGAGI. The CDR3 DNA reads as TGTGCCAGCAGTTACTCGAGCGACGGAAAAGGGACAGCTTTCTTT. It specifies CASSYSSDGKGTAFF.

To note about this clonotype: A much larger clone sits a single nucleotide away, making a read error possible. The chain uses TRBV6-5 and TRBJ1-1, with D perhaps matching TRBD1 (5 bases). Germline CDR1 reads MNHEY; CDR2 reads SVGAGI. This CDR3 contains 15 residues. Trimming removed 4 bases from V and 2 bases from J, with 14 bases in between. Written as DNA, the CDR3 is TGTGCCAGCAGTTCGACAGATACTACAAACACTGAAGCTTTCTTT. Translated: CASSSTDTTNTEAFF.